The 26 T cell receptor beta chains presented below share a single source sample, sequenced in a study of blood T cell repertoires in COVID-19. Here immunoSEQ multiplex PCR was the method, and the copy in TCRdb shows in-frame clones only, minus some. Of about 39,000 clones in the sample, roughly 90% were seen once. Sample: peripheral blood. These receptors were collected from a man between 60 and 70 years old with acute or convalescent COVID-19.

This rearrangement joins TRBV6-1 to TRBJ2-1; TRBD1 might be the D (6 bases). Deletions cut 1 base from V and 6 bases from J, with 7 bases between. CDR3 length equals 13 residues. Germline assignment: CDR1 MNHNS and CDR2 SASEGT. CDR3 sequence (DNA): TGTGCCAGCAGTGAAGTCAGGGGCAATGAGCAGTTCTTC. Amino acid sequence: CASSEVRGNEQFF.

V and J are TRBV24-1 and TRBJ2-3; D perhaps matches TRBD1 (5 bases). There are 14 residues in the CDR3. Trimming stripped 4 bases from V and 3 bases from J, with 10 bases between. Germline V gene sequence: CDR1 KGHDR, CDR2 SFDVKD. CDR3 nucleotides: TGTGCCACCAGTGAGGGCAGGGCGACAGATACGCAGTATTTT. It encodes CATSEGRATDTQYF.

The chain uses TRBV15 and TRBJ1-5, with D uncertain. Trimming stripped 9 bases from V and 0 bases from J, with 21 bases between. Germline CDR1 and CDR2: LNHNV and YYDKDF (reference sequence). There are 17 residues in the CDR3. The CDR3 DNA sequence: TGTGCCACTTCCAGAGAAGTCTGGGCAGATAGCAATCAGCCCCAGCATTTT. Translation: CATSREVWADSNQPQHF. The complete variable domain, with remaining parts taken from reference TRBV15 and TRBJ1-5, reads DAMVIQNPRYQVTQFGKPVTLSCSQTLNHNVMYWYQQKSSQAPKLLFHYYDKDFNNEADTPDNFQSRRPNTSFCFLDIRSPGLGDTAMYLCATSREVWADSNQPQHFGDGTRLSIL.

In nucleotides, the CDR3 is TGTGCCAGCAGCGAAGGCCAGGGAAGGTTTTACAATGAGCAGTTCTTC. Amino acid sequence: CASSEGQGRFYNEQFF. The genes are TRBV14 and TRBJ2-1, with a tentative D call TRBD1 (5 bases). V lost 5 bases and J 4 bases, leaving 18 bases between the germline ends. The germline gives CDR1 SGHDN, CDR2 FVKESK. The length of the CDR3 is 16 residues.

The chain is built from TRBV24-1 and TRBJ1-2, with 8 positions matching TRBD1. This CDR3 has 14 residues. Germline CDR1 is KGHDR and CDR2 is SFDVKD. Unmatched junction bases numbered 5, after V lost 4 bases and J lost 5 bases. CDR3 in amino acids: CATSDPGQEYGYTF. The CDR3, as DNA: TGTGCCACCAGTGACCCGGGACAGGAGTATGGCTACACCTTC.

This chain uses TRBV11-3 with TRBJ2-1, with 10 bases identical to TRBD2. The V and J ends lost 2 bases and 9 bases, in that order; junction bases with no gene match: 7. The CDR3 runs 15 residues. CDR1 and CDR2 from the germline V gene are SGHNT and YENEEA. CDR3 residues: CASSLRLAGDGEQFF. DNA of the CDR3: TGTGCCAGCAGCTTACGGCTAGCGGGGGATGGTGAGCAGTTCTTC.

The chain couples TRBV7-2 to TRBJ1-1; 8 bases map to TRBD1. Germline trimming cut 0 bases from V and 5 bases from J; bases unmatched to any gene: 5. The CDR3 extends over 15 amino acids. The V gene's germline CDR1 is SGHTA and CDR2 FQGNSA. CDR3: CASSLATGVSTEAFF. For the CDR3, the DNA is TGTGCCAGCAGCTTAGCGACAGGGGTATCTACTGAAGCTTTCTTT.

The chain couples TRBV5-1 to TRBJ1-2; D unclear. The CDR3 contains 16 residues. Germline lookup yields CDR1 SGHRS and CDR2 YFSETQ. The V and J ends lost 0 bases and 3 bases respectively, with 15 bases between them. CDR3 amino acids: CASSLDPGPTDYGYTF. DNA of the CDR3: TGCGCCAGCAGCTTGGATCCAGGTCCCACCGACTATGGCTACACCTTC.

This clone was observed once. The chain uses TRBV29-1 and TRBJ1-1; tentatively, D is TRBD1 (5 bases). This CDR3 has 12 amino acids. Germline-derived CDR1 and CDR2 are SQVTM and ANQGSEA. The V end was cut by 4 bases, the J end by 4 bases, with 10 bases between. The CDR3 DNA follows: TGCAGCGTTGCGGGCGGGGGCACTGAAGCTTTCTTT. This codes for CSVAGGGTEAFF.

The rearrangement links TRBV3-1 (or the pseudogene TRBV3-2) to TRBJ2-6; D is undetermined. Trimming removed 2 bases from V and 4 bases from J, with 6 bases in between. The CDR3 covers 14 residues. From germline, CDR1 is LGHDT and CDR2 YNNKEL (reference sequence). The CDR3 protein is CASSQQRGANVLTF. Written as DNA, the CDR3 is TGTGCCAGCAGCCAACAACGGGGGGCCAACGTCCTGACTTTC.

The V and J genes are TRBV21-1 and TRBJ2-1; the D call in the table, TRBD2, was not verified against the DNA. TRBV21-1 is reported as a pseudogene. The CDR3 loop spans 14 amino acids. The CDR3 nucleotides are TGTGCCAGCAGCAGATCCTGTACTAGCGGGAGGGCCGTCTTC. Amino acid sequence: CASSRSCTSGRAVF.

This chain joins TRBV6-2 or TRBV6-3 and TRBJ2-7; D call uncertain. CDR1 MNHEY and CDR2 SVGEGT come from the germline V gene. There are 14 residues in the CDR3. V was cut by 0 bases and J by 5 bases, with 11 bases left in between. Here the CDR3 DNA reads TGTGCCAGCAGTTACTCGCGGAGTAGAAACGAGCAGTACGTC. Translation gives CASSYSRSRNEQYV.

The chain carries TRBV9 and TRBJ2-1; a possible D gene is TRBD2 (6 bases). Looked up from germline, CDR1 is SGDLS and CDR2 is YYNGEE. The V gene lost 0 bases and the J gene lost 3 bases, with 7 bases spanning the gap. This CDR3 has 14 residues. Here the CDR3 DNA reads TGTGCCAGCAGCGTAGCGGGAGTCTACAATGAGCAGTTCTTC. This codes for CASSVAGVYNEQFF.

This clone was counted a single time. This chain connects TRBV11-2 to TRBJ2-2, with TRBD1 matching 10 bases. CDR1 is SGHAT, CDR2 FQNNGV, per germline. This CDR3 contains 16 residues. The V and J ends lost 3 bases and 2 bases, in that order; junction bases with no gene match: 3. Here the CDR3 reads CASSLGTGANTGELFF. For the CDR3, the DNA is TGTGCCAGCAGCTTGGGGACAGGGGCCAACACCGGGGAGCTGTTTTTT.

V and J are TRBV28 and TRBJ1-2; 7 bases match TRBD1. Germline loops: CDR1 MDHEN, CDR2 SYDVKM. The CDR3 spans 15 residues. The trim removed 6 bases at V and 3 bases at J, leaving 10 bases unmatched. CDR3: CASSPATGADYGYTF. CDR3 DNA: TGTGCCAGCAGCCCCGCCACAGGGGCCGACTATGGCTACACCTTC.

The V and J genes are TRBV10-3 and TRBJ2-5; 10 bases line up with TRBD2. Trimming took 2 bases from V and 5 from J; bases not matched to a gene: 5. The CDR3 spans 15 residues. The germline V gene has CDR1 ENHRY and CDR2 SYGVKD. CDR3: CAISERAGGVETQYF. The CDR3 nucleotides read TGTGCCATCAGTGAGCGAGCGGGAGGGGTGGAGACCCAGTACTTC.

The chain carries TRBV27 and TRBJ2-7; possible D gene TRBD2, 7 bases. CDR1 MNHEY and CDR2 SMNVEV come from the germline V gene (reference sequence). The length of the CDR3 is 16 residues. The ends were cut back, 2 bases at V and 3 bases at J, with 17 bases in the middle. The CDR3 region is CASSLGSRGALYEQYF. The CDR3 coding sequence is TGTGCCAGCAGTTTAGGTAGTCGGGGGGCACTCTACGAGCAGTACTTC.

The V call is TRBV28, the J call TRBJ1-5; 9 nucleotides line up with TRBD1. The J segment lost 2 bases and the V segment lost 8 bases, leaving 4 bases of the junction unmatched. CDR3 length equals 14 residues. Germline loops: CDR1 MDHEN, CDR2 SYDVKM. The CDR3 sequence is CASCTGGGNQPQHF. Written as DNA, the CDR3 is TGTGCCAGCTGTACAGGGGGCGGCAATCAGCCCCAGCATTTT. Full variable domain (missing parts from reference TRBV28 and TRBJ1-5): DVKVTQSSRYLVKRTGEKVFLECVQDMDHENMFWYRQDPGLGLRLIYFSYDVKMKEKGDIPEGYSVSREKKERFSLILESASTNQTSMYLCASCTGGGNQPQHFGDGTRLSIL.

The chain has TRBV4-2 and TRBJ2-3; tentative D call: TRBD2 (5 bases). This CDR3 spans 16 amino acids. Germline CDR1 reads LGHNA; CDR2 reads YNFKEQ. V gave up 1 base and J gave up 2 bases, with 13 bases separating them. CDR3 amino acids: CASSQGGAESTDTQYF. The DNA for the CDR3 is TGTGCCAGCAGCCAAGGGGGAGCGGAGTCCACAGATACGCAGTATTTT.

V is TRBV7-9 and J is TRBJ2-3, with 8 positions matching TRBD2. J gave up 4 bases and V 1 base, and 10 bases lay outside the gene matches. The CDR3 has 17 residues. The germline gives CDR1 SEHNR, CDR2 FQNEAQ (reference sequence). CDR3 residues: CASSLDRAGGWADTQYF. CDR3 DNA sequence: TGTGCCAGCAGCTTAGATCGGGCGGGAGGTTGGGCAGATACGCAGTATTTT.

The table lists this clone with a count of one. This chain connects TRBV20-1 to TRBJ2-7; a weak D match, TRBD1 (6 bases). In germline, CDR1 is DFQATT, CDR2 SNEGSKA (reference sequence). Trimming took 6 bases from V and 4 from J, leaving 10 bases between them. This CDR3 region has 11 residues. The CDR3 protein is CSAPQGYEQYF. For the CDR3, the DNA is TGCAGTGCGCCACAGGGTTACGAGCAGTACTTC.

This sequence joins TRBV7-2 and TRBJ1-1, with a weak D call TRBD1 (6 bases). This CDR3 has 13 residues. Per germline, CDR1 SGHTA and CDR2 FQGNSA. V gave up 3 bases and J gave up 3 bases, with 8 bases separating them. The CDR3 DNA sequence: TGTGCCAGCAGCTTTTACAGGGACACTGAAGCTTTCTTT. It is translated as CASSFYRDTEAFF.

This chain links TRBV9 with TRBJ2-3, with 11 bases matching TRBD2. V shed 4 bases, J shed 2 bases, and the junction held 12 bases outside the gene matches. Per the germline V gene, CDR1 is SGDLS and CDR2 is YYNGEE. The CDR3 has 18 amino acids. The CDR3 spells CASSPRGSGRDYTDTQYF. The CDR3 DNA sequence: TGTGCCAGCAGCCCCCGGGGTAGCGGGAGGGACTACACAGATACGCAGTATTTT.

The V call is TRBV2, the J call TRBJ1-3; perhaps TRBD1 as D (5 bases). Per germline, CDR1 SNHLY and CDR2 FYNNEI. V was pared by 4 bases and J by 3 bases, with 7 bases between. The CDR3 consists of 13 residues. The CDR3 region has the DNA TGTGCCAGCAGTGGGGACTTTGGAAACACCATATATTTT. It specifies CASSGDFGNTIYF.

The rearrangement joins TRBV18 to TRBJ2-7, with D possibly matching TRBD1 (6 bases). The CDR3 consists of 14 residues. Germline V lookup: CDR1 KGHSH, CDR2 LQKENI. Trimming cost V 0 bases and J 3 bases, with 9 bases left between them. CDR3 sequence: CASSPPGTFYEQYF. CDR3 nucleotides: TGTGCCAGCTCACCACCCGGGACATTCTACGAGCAGTACTTC. Full variable domain (rest looked up from reference TRBV18 and TRBJ2-7): NAGVMQNPRHLVRRRGQEARLRCSPMKGHSHVYWYRQLPEEGLKFMVYLQKENIIDESGMPKERFSAEFPKEGPSILRIQQVVRGDSAAYFCASSPPGTFYEQYFGPGTRLTVT.

In this sample, this clone turned up once. The genes are TRBV18 and TRBJ2-1; D is unresolved. This CDR3 has 16 residues. V dropped 0 bases and J dropped 8 bases, with 17 bases sitting between them. Germline CDR1 reads KGHSH; CDR2 reads LQKENI. The CDR3 region is CASSPPQTVTLHEQFF. CDR3 DNA: TGTGCCAGCTCACCACCGCAAACAGTCACTCTCCATGAGCAGTTCTTC.